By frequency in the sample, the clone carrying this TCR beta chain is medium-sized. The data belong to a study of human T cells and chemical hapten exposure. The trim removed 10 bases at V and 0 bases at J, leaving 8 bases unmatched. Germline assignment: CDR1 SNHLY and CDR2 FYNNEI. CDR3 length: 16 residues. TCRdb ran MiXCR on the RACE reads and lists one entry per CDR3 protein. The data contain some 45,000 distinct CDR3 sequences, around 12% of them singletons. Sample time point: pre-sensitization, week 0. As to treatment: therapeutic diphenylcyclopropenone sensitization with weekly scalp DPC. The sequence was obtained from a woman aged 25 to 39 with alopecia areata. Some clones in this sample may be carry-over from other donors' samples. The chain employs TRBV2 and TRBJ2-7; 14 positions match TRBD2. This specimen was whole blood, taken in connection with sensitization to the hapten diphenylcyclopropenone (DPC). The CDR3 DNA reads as TGTGCCACCTCGACTAGCGGGAGGGTCCACTCCTACGAGCAGTACTTC. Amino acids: CATSTSGRVHSYEQYF.